The 8 T cell receptor beta chains in this list originate from one sample, sequenced in a study of blood T cells in healthy people across ages. Combining a sample-barcoded 5' primer with a J-beta primer mix, a second PCR ran for roughly 7 to 12 cycles. TCRdb itself ran the 5' RACE reads through MiXCR, one entry per CDR3 protein. Of around 1,000,000 distinct CDR3 sequences listed, under 30% are singletons. These data were also reused for a study on T cells of mothers and their children.

Material: blood. These receptors originate from a girl aged 2 to 10 in good health.

This clonotype has a handful of counts. The J gene is TRBJ2-5, the V gene TRBV7-9, with TRBD1 matching over 12 bases. This CDR3 has 16 residues. The ends lost 2 bases at V and 4 bases at J; junction bases unmatched: 5. Germline V gene data show CDR1 as SEHNR and CDR2 as FQNEAQ (reference sequence). CDR3 nucleotides: TGTGCCAGCAGCTTACCGGGACAGGGGGCTTCAGAGACCCAGTACTTC. It encodes CASSLPGQGASETQYF.

The chain is built from TRBV28 and TRBJ2-5, with 8 nucleotides matching TRBD1. V shed 4 bases, J shed 3 bases, and the junction held 7 bases outside the gene matches. Germline V gives CDR1 MDHEN, CDR2 SYDVKM. This CDR3 contains 15 residues. CDR3 protein: CASSSPRGREETQYF. The DNA for the CDR3 is TGTGCCAGCAGTTCCCCCAGGGGGCGGGAAGAGACCCAGTACTTC.

In this sample, this clonotype turned up a few times. The chain is built from TRBV29-1 and TRBJ1-1; 7 bases match TRBD1. The CDR3 totals 12 residues. The junction had 7 bases not matched to a gene; V was cut back by 6 bases and J by 6 bases. Germline V CDR1 and CDR2: SQVTM, ANQGSEA. The CDR3 protein is CSVQGEGAEAFF. In nucleotides, the CDR3 is TGCAGCGTCCAGGGGGAAGGGGCTGAAGCTTTCTTT.

This clonotype showed up just a few times. This chain joins TRBV4-2 and TRBJ2-7; TRBD2 agrees at 7 bases. Losses at the gene ends were 4 bases for V and 5 bases for J; bases not matched to a gene: 11. Germline CDR1 LGHNA, CDR2 YNFKEQ. The CDR3 totals 15 residues. CDR3 loop: CASSPGMGGLNEQYF. For the CDR3, the DNA is TGTGCCAGCAGCCCTGGAATGGGGGGGTTGAACGAGCAGTACTTC.

The V and J genes are TRBV2 and TRBJ2-1, with D hard to call. Germline-derived CDR1 and CDR2 are SNHLY and FYNNEI. V lost 7 bases to trimming and J lost 5 bases, with 9 bases between them. This CDR3 contains 12 residues. DNA of the CDR3: TGTGCCAGCAAGGGCGGACACAATGAGCAGTTCTTC. Encoded protein: CASKGGHNEQFF.

The chain employs TRBV12-3 or TRBV12-4 and TRBJ2-7, with D possibly being TRBD1 or TRBD2 (6 bases each). Trimming pared 1 base from V and 3 bases from J, leaving 13 bases between. This CDR3 has 15 amino acids. The CDR3 bases are TGTGCCAGCAGTTTAGGGCGGGACACAAACTACGAGCAGTACTTC. This codes for CASSLGRDTNYEQYF.

This clonotype has just a few counts. The chain links TRBV5-1 to TRBJ2-3, with D possibly being TRBD1 (5 bases). V lost 5 bases to trimming and J lost 13 bases, with 20 bases between them. The CDR3 runs 13 residues. Germline loops: CDR1 SGHRS, CDR2 YFSETQ. CDR3 in DNA: TGCGCCAGCAGTCTCAGGGCGAACGAAGTTGAGTATTTT. It encodes CASSLRANEVEYF.

This clonotype was counted between two and nine times. V gene TRBV28 combines with J gene TRBJ2-7; 7 positions agree with TRBD2. From germline, CDR1 is MDHEN and CDR2 SYDVKM. The junction had 6 bases not matched to a gene; V was cut back by 5 bases and J by 2 bases. CDR3 length: 14 amino acids. The CDR3 here is CASSPGLKTYEQYF. CDR3 nucleotides: TGTGCCAGCAGTCCGGGACTAAAGACCTACGAGCAGTACTTC.